This T cell receptor beta chain was identified during a study of blood T cell repertoires in COVID-19. Study overall: Sites across the United States, Italy and Spain contributed samples from acute and convalescent COVID-19.

The CDR3 totals 18 residues. V shed 1 base and J 8 bases; nucleotides not matched to a gene: 10. Germline V gene lookup returns CDR1 MGHRA and CDR2 YSYEKL. Profiling relied on immunoSEQ multiplex PCR, and the TCRdb table lists in-frame clones only, not all of them. This sample has a few hundred thousand clones, with around 86% found just once. The chain links TRBV4-1 to TRBJ2-1; 14 bases are shared with TRBD2. Sequencing was performed on peripheral blood. The source of this sequence is a man aged 25-45 years who had recovered from COVID-19. The DNA of the CDR3 is TGCGCCAGCAGCCAAGGGTGGACTAGCGGGGGGCCGGGCCATGAGCAGTTCTTC. It codes for CASSQGWTSGGPGHEQFF.